This T cell receptor (beta chain) came from a study of cytomegalovirus exposure and HLA in healthy donors. The PCR had 60 Vbeta and 13 Jbeta primers. Clones were sequenced by immunoSEQ multiplex PCR, and TCRdb holds only the in-frame ones, with some missing. The sample consists of under 150,000 clones, about 61% of them appearing once. Nominally healthy donors were sampled, though unrecorded immune exposures were likely. Study outcomes and limitations: Association of under 20,000 TCR beta sequences with HLA alleles was found at 0.05 false discovery rate in a later analysis. TCR beta sequences reportedly predicted most subjects' HLA-A and HLA-B alleles accurately. The dataset shows that most TCR sequences were rare, while some public TCRs occurred in many donors.

About this clone itself: Its antigen is undetermined.

The TCR comes from a middle-aged woman in good health and CMV-seronegative. The sample consisted of PBMCs.

In DNA, the CDR3 is TGTGCCAGCAGCTCGAGCGGGGGGACTAATCAGCCCCAGCATTTT. Translation: CASSSSGGTNQPQHF. The chain uses TRBV7-9 and TRBJ1-5; a weak D match, TRBD1 (5 bases). Germline CDR1 SEHNR, CDR2 FQNEAQ (reference sequence). V lost 4 bases and J 4 bases, leaving 14 bases between the germline ends. The length of the CDR3 is 15 residues.